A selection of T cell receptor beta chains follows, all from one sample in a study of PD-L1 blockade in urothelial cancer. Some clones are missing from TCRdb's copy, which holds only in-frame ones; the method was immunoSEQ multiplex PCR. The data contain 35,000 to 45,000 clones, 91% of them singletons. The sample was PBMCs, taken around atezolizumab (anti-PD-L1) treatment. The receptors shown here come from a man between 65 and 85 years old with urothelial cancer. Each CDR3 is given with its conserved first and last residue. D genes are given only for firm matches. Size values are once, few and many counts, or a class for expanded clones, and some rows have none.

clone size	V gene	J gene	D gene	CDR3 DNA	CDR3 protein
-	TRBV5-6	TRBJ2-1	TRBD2	TGTGCCAGCAGCTTCGGACTAGCGGGAGAGGGTGAGCAGTTCTTC	CASSFGLAGEGEQFF
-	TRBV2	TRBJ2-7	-	TGTGCCAGCAGTCCCAATGGTGGGGCGGGATACGAGCAGTACTTC	CASSPNGGAGYEQYF
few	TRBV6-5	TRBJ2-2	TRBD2	TGTGCCAGCAGCCACCCTAGCGGGAGGACCGGGGAGCTGTTTTTT	CASSHPSGRTGELFF
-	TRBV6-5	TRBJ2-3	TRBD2	TGTGCCAGCAAACGGGAGGGAAGCACAGATACGCAGTATTTT	CASKREGSTDTQYF
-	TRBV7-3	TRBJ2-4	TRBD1	TGTGCCAGCAGCCCGGGGACAGGCACCAAAAACATTCAGTACTTC	CASSPGTGTKNIQYF
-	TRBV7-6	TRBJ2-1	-	TGTGCCACCTCGGGGGTCGGAAATGAGCAGTTCTTC	CATSGVGNEQFF
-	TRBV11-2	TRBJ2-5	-	TGTGCCAGCAGACGGGTTTTCCTACAGACCCAGTACTTC	CASRRVFLQTQYF
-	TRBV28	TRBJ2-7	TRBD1	TGTGCCAGCAGTTTATTGACAGGGGTTTCCTACGAGCAGTACTTC	CASSLLTGVSYEQYF
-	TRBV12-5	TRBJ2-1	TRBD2	TGTGCTAGTGGTTTGGGACTAGCGGGTGACAATGAGCAGTTCTTC	CASGLGLAGDNEQFF
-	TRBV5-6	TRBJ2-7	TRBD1	TGTGCCAGCAGCTGGCCTGGGACAGGGGTCGGCGAGCAGTACTTC	CASSWPGTGVGEQYF
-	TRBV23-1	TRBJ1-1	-	TGCGCCAACTGCAACACTGAAGCTTTCTTT	CANCNTEAFF
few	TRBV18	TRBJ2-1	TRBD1	TGTGCCAGCTCACCACCTACGTCAGGGGGCGCGAGAAAGGATGAGCAGTTCTTC	CASSPPTSGGARKDEQFF
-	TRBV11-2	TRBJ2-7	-	TGTGCCAGCAGCTTAGGCCTCAGGCTACACGAGCAGTACTTC	CASSLGLRLHEQYF
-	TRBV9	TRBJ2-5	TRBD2	TGTGCCAGCGCTCGACTAGCGGGAGGATTAGGAGAGACCCAGTACTTC	CASARLAGGLGETQYF
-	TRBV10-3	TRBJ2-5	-	TGTGCCATCAGCGCGGGAGAGACCCAGTACTTC	CAISAGETQYF
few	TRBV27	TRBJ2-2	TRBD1	TGTGCCAGCGCCCTGGGGGCAGGGGGCAACGGGGAGCTGTTTTTT	CASALGAGGNGELFF
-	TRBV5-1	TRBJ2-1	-	TGCGCCAGCAGCGATGGGTCCGTATGGGCCAATGAGCAGTTCTTC	CASSDGSVWANEQFF
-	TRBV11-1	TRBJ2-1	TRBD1	TGTGCCAGCAGTACACAGGGGACCCCCCCCAATGAGCAGTTCTTC	CASSTQGTPPNEQFF
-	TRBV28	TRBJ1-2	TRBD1	TGTGCCAGCAGTCAACAGCCACAGGGGGCCCGGGGCTACACCTTC	CASSQQPQGARGYTF
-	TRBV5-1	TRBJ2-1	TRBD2	TGCGCCAGCAGCCTGGGACTAGCGGGCGCCATAGGGGCTCTCAATGAGCAGTTCTTC	CASSLGLAGAIGALNEQFF
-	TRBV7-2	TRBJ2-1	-	TGTGCCAGCAGCTTAGTACCACAGGATGAGCAGTTCTTC	CASSLVPQDEQFF
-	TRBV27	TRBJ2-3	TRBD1	TGTGCCAGCAGTTCGACAGGGTCTAGCACAGATACGCAGTATTTT	CASSSTGSSTDTQYF
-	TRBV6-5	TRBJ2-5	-	TGTGCCAGCAGTCCGTCTTACGGTCAAGAGACCCAGTACTTC	CASSPSYGQETQYF
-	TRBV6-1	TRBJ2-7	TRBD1	TGTGCCAGCAGTAGGTCGGGACAGGGGAGGCACGAGCAGTACTTC	CASSRSGQGRHEQYF
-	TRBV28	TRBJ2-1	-	TGTGCCAGCAGCCTGACCATGGCGGGTGGGTATGAGCAGTTCTTC	CASSLTMAGGYEQFF
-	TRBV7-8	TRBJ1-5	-	TGTGCCAGCAGCTTACAACGGGACAATCAGCCCCAGCATTTT	CASSLQRDNQPQHF